This T cell receptor beta chain was identified in a study of CD8+ T cells in alopecia areata. Germline V gives CDR1 SQVTM, CDR2 ANQGSEA. The CDR3 consists of 14 residues. V lost 0 bases to trimming and J lost 5 bases, with 10 bases between them. PBMC-derived CD4+ and CD8+ T cells were sorted. Isolated RNA was reverse transcribed into cDNA used as the sequencing template. Here immunoSEQ multiplex PCR was the method, and the copy in TCRdb shows in-frame clones only, minus some. Of roughly 60,000 clones listed, about 44% were seen once; the top ten hold roughly half. This receptor was taken from a human donor with alopecia areata. The rearrangement joins TRBV29-1 to TRBJ2-2; perhaps TRBD1 as D (5 bases). The material sequenced was NKG2D-low CD8+ T cells sorted from blood. CDR3 nucleotide sequence: TGCAGCGTTGAAGATCCCGCAGGGACCGGGGAGCTGTTTTTT. Translation gives CSVEDPAGTGELFF.